This TCR beta chain came from a study of T cell changes during pregnancy in multiple sclerosis. Clones were read by immunoSEQ multiplex PCR, and TCRdb kept only the in-frame ones, dropping some. The sample records around 96,000 clones, 90% to 95% being singletons. The CDR3 covers 16 residues. After removal of 3 bases from V and 5 bases from J, the junction contained 5 bases not matched to a gene. The germline V gene encodes CDR1 SGHNT and CDR2 YENEEA. The clonotype comes from a female donor with multiple sclerosis, enrolled in a pregnancy study. The starting material was peripheral blood, obtained in the third trimester of pregnancy. The chain uses TRBV11-3 and TRBJ2-3, with 13 bases identical to TRBD2. The CDR3: CASSLKLAGGRDTQYF. The CDR3, as DNA: TGTGCCAGCAGCTTGAAACTAGCGGGAGGGAGAGATACGCAGTATTTT.